This is a list of T cell receptor beta chains from one sample in a study of CD8+ T cells in alopecia areata. Here immunoSEQ multiplex PCR was the method, and the copy in TCRdb shows in-frame clones only, minus some. The sample records about 92,000 clones, about 40% being singletons. Specimen: CD8+ T cells sorted from blood, collected at week 24, from a patient treated with tofacitinib. These receptors all stem from a human donor with alopecia areata. Each CDR3 is given with its conserved first and last residue. The order of the fields is J gene, clone size, V gene, D gene, CDR3 DNA, CDR3 protein. A D gene is named only where the DNA matches it firmly. Only part of the rows carry a size: once, few, many, or a class if the clone is expanded.

>TRBJ2-7|few|TRBV19|TRBD2
TGTGCCAGTAGTATATCCGGGACTAGCGGACGTTGGGGCGAGCAGTACTTC
CASSISGTSGRWGEQYF
>TRBJ2-1|NA|TRBV15|TRBD2
TGTGCCACCAGCTCGCCGACTAGCGGGAGCTATGGTGAGCAGTTCTTC
CATSSPTSGSYGEQFF
>TRBJ2-5|NA|TRBV7-9|NA
TGTGCCAGCAGCTCAACGGGAGTCCAAGAGACCCAGTACTTC
CASSSTGVQETQYF
>TRBJ2-7|few|TRBV29-1|NA
TGCAGCGTTCTCACAGGAGACACCTACGAGCAGTACTTC
CSVLTGDTYEQYF
>TRBJ1-3|few|TRBV6-6|NA
TGTGCCAGCTTGGGAAACACCATATATTTT
CASLGNTIYF
>TRBJ2-7|NA|TRBV5-4|NA
TGTGCCAGCAGCTTGGGGGCTAGGATCTACGAGCAGTACTTC
CASSLGARIYEQYF
>TRBJ2-7|few|TRBV6-5|NA
TGTGCCAGCAGGAGGGGAGAAATGAGGTACGAGCAGTACTTC
CASRRGEMRYEQYF
>TRBJ2-7|few|TRBV11-2|TRBD2
TGTGCCAGCAGCTCAAAGACTAGCGGGATCTACGAGCAGTACTTC
CASSSKTSGIYEQYF
>TRBJ2-2|NA|TRBV27|NA
TGTGCCAGCAGCGGGTGGGGCGGTAACACCGGGGAGCTGTTTTTT
CASSGWGGNTGELFF
>TRBJ2-5|few|TRBV29-1|NA
TGCAGCGTGGGCTTAAGGGAGACCCAGTACTTC
CSVGLRETQYF
>TRBJ1-2|NA|TRBV2|NA
TGTGCCAGCAGTGAAGGGAGGGGGGCGAACTATGGCTACACCTTC
CASSEGRGANYGYTF
>TRBJ2-7|few|TRBV11-1|TRBD2
TGTGCCAGCAGCATCGTTCGAGGGACTAGCGGGAGCTCCTACGAGCAGTACTTC
CASSIVRGTSGSSYEQYF
>TRBJ1-4|NA|TRBV5-4|NA
TGTGCCAGCAGCGAGCAAGCTAATGAAAAACTGTTTTTT
CASSEQANEKLFF
>TRBJ1-1|NA|TRBV7-2|NA
TGTGCCAGCAGCTTAGGGGGGGCCACTGAAGCTTTCTTT
CASSLGGATEAFF
>TRBJ2-1|NA|TRBV7-6|NA
TGTGCCAGCAGCCGGGGCGGTGAGCAGTTCTTC
CASSRGGEQFF
>TRBJ1-1|few|TRBV30|TRBD1
TGTGCCTGGAGCAAGGGACAGGGGGCTAATGAAGCTTTCTTT
CAWSKGQGANEAFF
>TRBJ2-1|few|TRBV29-1|NA
TGCAGCGTTGAAGATCAAGGAGGGAGATTTAGCTACAATGAGCAGTTCTTC
CSVEDQGGRFSYNEQFF
>TRBJ2-1|NA|TRBV5-1|NA
TGCGCCAGCAGCCCTTCCGGGACTCCCTACAATGAGCAGTTCTTC
CASSPSGTPYNEQFF
>TRBJ2-7|NA|TRBV18|NA
TGTGCCAGCTCACCAGGGGCGTACGAGCAGTACTTC
CASSPGAYEQYF